This T cell receptor (beta chain) comes out of a study of CD8+CD57+ T cells in acquired aplastic anemia. The patients chosen for sequencing had shown expansion of CD8+CD57+ cells (detected by flow cytometry). The template used for profiling TCR beta VDJ and CDR3 was genomic DNA. MiXCR was run by TCRdb on the reads, yielding one entry per CDR3 protein. This table holds some 140,000 distinct CDR3 sequences, about 52% found once. V lost 5 bases to trimming and J lost 1 base, with 4 bases between them. This CDR3 comprises 13 residues. CDR1 KGHDR and CDR2 SFDVKD come from the germline V gene. This sequence was found in a human donor with aplastic anemia. The sample comprised sorted CD4+, CD8+, or CD8+CD57+ T cells (not recorded which) from PBMCs. V is TRBV24-1 and J is TRBJ2-2; no clear D gene. The CDR3 reads CATSAMNTGELFF. Here the CDR3 DNA reads TGTGCCACCAGTGCAATGAACACCGGGGAGCTGTTTTTT.